A single sample gave rise to the 5 T cell receptor beta chains below, sequenced in a study of blood T cell repertoires in COVID-19. Data came from immunoSEQ multiplex PCR; TCRdb stores just in-frame clones and leaves some out. The table shows about 200,000 clones, with around 85% occurring only once. Material for sequencing was peripheral blood. All receptors derive from a woman in her 70s with acute or convalescent COVID-19.

This chain joins TRBV4-1 and TRBJ2-7; 10 bases are shared with TRBD2. The CDR3 runs to 15 residues. Germline V CDR1 and CDR2: MGHRA, YSYEKL. V lost 1 base to trimming and J lost 4 bases; unmatched junction nucleotides: 4. The CDR3, as DNA: TGCGCCAGCAGCCAAGGACTAGCGGGCGAATACGAGCAGTACTTC. This sequence encodes CASSQGLAGEYEQYF.

CDR3 bases: TGTGCCAGCAGCTTGGCAGGGGGCTTCAATCAGCCCCAGCATTTT. Encoded protein: CASSLAGGFNQPQHF. The chain carries TRBV5-6 and TRBJ1-5, with 8 bases lining up with TRBD1. Trimming took 0 bases from V and 3 from J; bases not matched to a gene: 2. CDR1 is SGHDT and CDR2 is YYEEEE in the germline V gene. The CDR3 runs 15 residues.

Notes on this clone: The sample has other DNA sequences that encode this CDR3 too. The rearrangement links TRBV6-5 to TRBJ1-4, with 10 bases aligning to TRBD1. The CDR3 sequence is 15 residues long. CDR1 MNHEY and CDR2 SVGAGI come from the germline V gene. V lost 0 bases to trimming and J lost 7 bases; unmatched junction nucleotides: 2. The CDR3 nucleotides read TGTGCCAGCAGTTACTCGACAGGGGGCGGTGAAAAACTGTTTTTT. It translates to CASSYSTGGGEKLFF.

CDR3 in DNA: TGTGCCAGCAGTTTACCCCCGGCGGAAGAGCAGTTCTTC. Protein sequence: CASSLPPAEEQFF. This chain connects TRBV12-3 or TRBV12-4 to TRBJ2-1; D uncertain. V lost 2 bases to trimming and J lost 10 bases, with 12 bases between them. This CDR3 spans 13 amino acids.

This chain links TRBV7-2 with TRBJ1-4; D remains ambiguous. The V gene lost 1 base and the J gene lost 7 bases, with 13 bases spanning the gap. Per germline, CDR1 SGHTA and CDR2 FQGNSA. CDR3 length: 15 amino acids. DNA of the CDR3: TGTGCCAGCAGCTTAGTCGTAGCAGAGAGTGAAAAACTGTTTTTT. Translation gives CASSLVVAESEKLFF.